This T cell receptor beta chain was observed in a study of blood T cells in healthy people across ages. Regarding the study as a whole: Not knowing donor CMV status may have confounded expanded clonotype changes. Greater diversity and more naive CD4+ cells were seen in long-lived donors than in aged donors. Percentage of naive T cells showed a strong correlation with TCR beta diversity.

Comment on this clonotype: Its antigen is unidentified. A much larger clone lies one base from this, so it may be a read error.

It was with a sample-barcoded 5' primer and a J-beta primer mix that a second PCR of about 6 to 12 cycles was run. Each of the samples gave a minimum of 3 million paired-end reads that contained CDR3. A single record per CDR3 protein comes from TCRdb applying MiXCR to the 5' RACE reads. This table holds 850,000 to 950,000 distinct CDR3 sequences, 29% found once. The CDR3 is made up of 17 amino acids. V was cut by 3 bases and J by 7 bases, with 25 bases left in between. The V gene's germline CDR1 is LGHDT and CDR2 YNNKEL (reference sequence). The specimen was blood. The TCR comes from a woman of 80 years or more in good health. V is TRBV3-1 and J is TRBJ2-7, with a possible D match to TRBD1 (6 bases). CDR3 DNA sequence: TGTGCCAGCAGCCATAATAACAGGGTCGACTCCTACAATGAGCAGTACTTC. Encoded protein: CASSHNNRVDSYNEQYF.